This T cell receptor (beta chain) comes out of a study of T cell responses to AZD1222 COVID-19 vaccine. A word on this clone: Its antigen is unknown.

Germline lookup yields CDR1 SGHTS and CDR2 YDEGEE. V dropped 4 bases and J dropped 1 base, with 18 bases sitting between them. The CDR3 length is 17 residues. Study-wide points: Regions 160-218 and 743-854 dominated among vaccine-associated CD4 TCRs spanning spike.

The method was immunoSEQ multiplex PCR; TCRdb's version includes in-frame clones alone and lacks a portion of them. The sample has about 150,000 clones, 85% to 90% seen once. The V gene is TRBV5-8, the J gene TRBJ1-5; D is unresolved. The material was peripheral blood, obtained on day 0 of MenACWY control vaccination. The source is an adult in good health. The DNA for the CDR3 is TGTGCCAGCAGCCGGTTAGATGGGTGGTGGAGCAATCAGCCCCAGCATTTT. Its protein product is CASSRLDGWWSNQPQHF.